A single sample gave rise to the 18 T cell receptor beta chains below, sequenced in a study of blood T cell repertoires in COVID-19. Sequencing used immunoSEQ multiplex PCR; TCRdb keeps in-frame clones, though not all of them. Found here are under 150,000 clones, approximately 89% of them singletons; the top ten hold around 26%. Sequencing was performed on peripheral blood. All receptors derive from a human donor in a cohort sampled during active COVID-19.

This chain connects TRBV15 to TRBJ2-7; TRBD1 is a possible D gene (5 bases). Germline V CDR1 and CDR2: LNHNV, YYDKDF (reference sequence). CDR3 length: 13 residues. Trimming left V 9 bases short and J 4 bases short, with 16 bases between. The CDR3 coding sequence is TGTGCCACTAAGATAGACAGCTCTTACGAGCAGTACTTC. This codes for CATKIDSSYEQYF.

This sequence joins TRBV28 and TRBJ1-2; 9 nucleotides line up with TRBD1. V shed 8 bases, J shed 2 bases, and the junction held 12 bases outside the gene matches. The germline gives CDR1 MDHEN, CDR2 SYDVKM. The CDR3 has 16 residues. Here the CDR3 reads CASGTGQGNFNYGYTF. The CDR3 nucleotides are TGTGCCAGCGGGACGGGACAGGGTAATTTCAACTATGGCTACACCTTC.

V usage is TRBV12-3 or TRBV12-4 and J usage is TRBJ2-5, with a possible D match to TRBD1 (5 bases). With 5 bases removed from V and 3 bases from J, the gap between germline ends came to 10 bases. This CDR3 has 13 amino acids. For the CDR3, the DNA is TGTGCCAGCAGTAGGGGTCTCAAAGAGACCCAGTACTTC. Residues: CASSRGLKETQYF.

The chain couples TRBV18 to TRBJ2-3; weak D call: TRBD2 (5 bases). Between the trimmed V and J ends, which lost 3 bases and 6 bases, there was a span of 10 bases. The CDR3 has 13 residues. Germline V lookup: CDR1 KGHSH, CDR2 LQKENI. The chain's CDR3 is CASSPTGLDTQYF. CDR3 DNA sequence: TGTGCCAGCTCACCTACGGGGTTGGATACGCAGTATTTT. Filled out from reference TRBV18 and TRBJ2-3, the complete variable domain reads NAGVMQNPRHLVRRRGQEARLRCSPMKGHSHVYWYRQLPEEGLKFMVYLQKENIIDESGMPKERFSAEFPKEGPSILRIQQVVRGDSAAYFCASSPTGLDTQYFGPGTRLTVL.

This chain connects TRBV6-6 to TRBJ2-7; TRBD1 agrees at 8 bases. The CDR3 length is 15 residues. The trim removed 6 bases at V and 4 bases at J, leaving 11 bases unmatched. Germline V CDR1 and CDR2: MNHNY, SVGAGI (reference sequence). The chain's CDR3 is CASSTLRQGRYEQYF. The CDR3 DNA reads as TGTGCCAGCAGCACCCTCCGACAGGGGAGGTACGAGCAGTACTTC.

The chain has TRBV7-9 and TRBJ1-1; D is possibly TRBD1 (6 bases). Trimming took 5 bases from V and 2 from J, leaving 12 bases between them. The CDR3 consists of 14 residues. Germline assignment: CDR1 SEHNR and CDR2 FQNEAQ (reference sequence). CDR3 nucleotide sequence: TGTGCCAGCAGCCCCGGACAGAGCAACACTGAAGCTTTCTTT. Protein: CASSPGQSNTEAFF. Full variable domain (missing parts from reference TRBV7-9 and TRBJ1-1): DTGVSQNPRHKITKRGQNVTFRCDPISEHNRLYWYRQTLGQGPEFLTYFQNEAQLEKSRLLSDRFSAERPKGSFSTLEIQRTEQGDSAMYLCASSPGQSNTEAFFGQGTRLTVV.

The rearrangement uses TRBV25-1 and TRBJ1-4, with TRBD1 matching over 7 bases. The CDR3 is made up of 14 amino acids. From germline, CDR1 is MGHDK and CDR2 SYGVNS. V lost 4 bases to trimming and J lost 7 bases; unmatched junction nucleotides: 6. The CDR3 sequence: CASSAGQSFEKLFF. The CDR3 DNA reads TGTGCCAGCAGTGCGGGACAGTCGTTTGAAAAACTGTTTTTT. The full variable domain, with the rest looked up from reference TRBV25-1 and TRBJ1-4, is EADIYQTPRYLVIGTGKKITLECSQTMGHDKMYWYQQDPGMELHLIHYSYGVNSTEKGDLSSESTVSRIRTEHFPLTLESARPSHTSQYLCASSAGQSFEKLFFGSGTQLSVL.

A few counts support this clone. The chain combines TRBV11-2 with TRBJ1-3, with no clear D. The germline CDR1 and CDR2 sequences are SGHAT and FQNNGV. This CDR3 comprises 15 residues. The V gene lost 3 bases and the J gene lost 0 bases, with 9 bases spanning the gap. CDR3 sequence reads: CASSFPGISGNTIYF. CDR3 in DNA: TGTGCCAGCAGCTTCCCCGGGATCTCTGGAAACACCATATATTTT.

This clone appeared once. This sequence joins TRBV4-3 and TRBJ1-2; tentative D call: TRBD1 (5 bases). V shed 0 bases and J shed 9 bases, with 20 bases lying between them. The CDR3 runs 16 residues. CDR1 is LGHNA, CDR2 YSLEER, per germline. CDR3 sequence reads: CASSQEPPPGRDSYTF. For the CDR3, the DNA is TGCGCCAGCAGCCAAGAGCCCCCCCCAGGGCGAGATAGCTACACCTTC.

The rearrangement uses TRBV19 and TRBJ1-6; D not certain. CDR1 LNHDA and CDR2 SQIVND come from the germline V gene (reference sequence). Deletions cut 7 bases from V and 8 bases from J, with 15 bases between. The CDR3 sequence is 14 residues long. As DNA, the CDR3 is TGTGCCAGTACAGGCCAGCTGAGTTATTCACCCCTCCACTTT. This translates into CASTGQLSYSPLHF. The complete variable domain, with remaining parts taken from reference TRBV19 and TRBJ1-6, reads DGGITQSPKYLFRKEGQNVTLSCEQNLNHDAMYWYRQDPGQGLRLIYYSQIVNDFQKGDIAEGYSVSREKKESFPLTVTSAQKNPTAFYLCASTGQLSYSPLHFGNGTRLTVT.

This chain connects TRBV6-5 to TRBJ2-7; TRBD1 might be the D (6 bases). The CDR3 sequence is 16 residues long. V was shortened by 4 bases and J by 0 bases, with 16 bases between the two germline ends. The germline V gene encodes CDR1 MNHEY and CDR2 SVGAGI. The CDR3 coding sequence is TGTGCCAGCAGTTCACCGAGGACAGTAGGCTCCTACGAGCAGTACTTC. Amino acids: CASSSPRTVGSYEQYF.

The chain employs TRBV4-2 and TRBJ1-3, with D hard to call. The germline gives CDR1 LGHNA, CDR2 YNFKEQ. This CDR3 region has 14 residues. The ends were cut back, 0 bases at V and 2 bases at J, with 5 bases in the middle. The CDR3 sequence is CASSQEGAGNTIYF. Written as DNA, the CDR3 is TGTGCCAGCAGCCAAGAAGGAGCTGGAAACACCATATATTTT.

This clone occurred once. The chain recombines TRBV2 with TRBJ2-3, with D possibly being TRBD2 (7 bases). Germline CDR1 SNHLY, CDR2 FYNNEI. V lost 8 bases and J 6 bases, leaving 18 bases between the germline ends. The CDR3 consists of 14 residues. The CDR3 reads CASGRGAAPDTQYF. DNA for the CDR3: TGTGCCAGCGGGAGGGGGGCCGCCCCCGATACGCAGTATTTT.

The rearrangement uses TRBV29-1 and TRBJ1-1, with a possible D match to TRBD1 (5 bases). CDR3 length: 17 amino acids. The germline V gene has CDR1 SQVTM and CDR2 ANQGSEA. The V end lost 4 bases, the J end lost 1 base, and 22 bases lay between the germline ends. CDR3 loop: CSVGGGPIVTKNTEAFF. CDR3 bases: TGCAGCGTTGGCGGGGGTCCGATCGTCACAAAGAACACTGAAGCTTTCTTT.

This clone has only one observation. This chain uses TRBV13 with TRBJ2-7; D uncertain. The CDR3 spans 12 residues. V was shortened by 2 bases and J by 3 bases, with 5 bases between the two germline ends. The germline gives CDR1 PRHDT, CDR2 FYEKMQ (reference sequence). The CDR3 nucleotides read TGTGCCAGCAGCTTACGGTACTACGAGCAGTACTTC. This encodes CASSLRYYEQYF.

A few counts support this clone. This chain links TRBV4-1 with TRBJ1-2; TRBD1 matches 7 bases. The V segment lost 10 bases and the J segment 4 bases; nucleotides outside the gene matches: 12. Germline lookup yields CDR1 MGHRA and CDR2 YSYEKL. The CDR3 length is 14 residues. CDR3 nucleotides: TGCGCCACCACAAAGACAGGGAGCGCCTATGGCTACACCTTC. Encoded protein: CATTKTGSAYGYTF.

The V and J genes are TRBV19 and TRBJ2-3, with D uncertain. Trimming shortened V by 7 bases and J by 1 base, and 9 bases separated the two germline ends. CDR1 is LNHDA, CDR2 SQIVND, per germline (reference sequence). The CDR3 is 13 residues long. CDR3 sequence: CASKFRGTDTQYF. The CDR3 region has the DNA TGTGCCAGTAAGTTTCGGGGCACAGATACGCAGTATTTT.

The rearrangement uses TRBV9 and TRBJ1-1; 9 nucleotides line up with TRBD1. The CDR3 is 13 amino acids. Per germline, CDR1 SGDLS and CDR2 YYNGEE. J was trimmed by 3 bases and V by 4 bases; bases with no gene match: 1. CDR3 nucleotides: TGTGCCAGCAGCCGGACAGGGGACACTGAAGCTTTCTTT. It encodes CASSRTGDTEAFF.